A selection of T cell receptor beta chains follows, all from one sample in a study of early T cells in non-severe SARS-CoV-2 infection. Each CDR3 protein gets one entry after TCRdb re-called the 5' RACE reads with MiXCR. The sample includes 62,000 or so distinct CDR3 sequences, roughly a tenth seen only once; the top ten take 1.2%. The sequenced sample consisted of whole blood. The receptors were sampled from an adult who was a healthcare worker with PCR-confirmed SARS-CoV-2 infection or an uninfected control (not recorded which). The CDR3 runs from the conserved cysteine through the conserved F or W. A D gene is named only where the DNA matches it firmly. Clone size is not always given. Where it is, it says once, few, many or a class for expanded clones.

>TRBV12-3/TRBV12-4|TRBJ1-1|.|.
CASSYRGSTEAFF
TGTGCCAGCAGTTATAGGGGGAGCACTGAAGCTTTCTTT
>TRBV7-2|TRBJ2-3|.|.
CASSLIVTTDTQYF
TGTGCCAGCAGCCTAATAGTCACCACAGATACGCAGTATTTT
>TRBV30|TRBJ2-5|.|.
CAWSWTTETQYF
TGTGCCTGGAGTTGGACCACAGAGACCCAGTACTTC
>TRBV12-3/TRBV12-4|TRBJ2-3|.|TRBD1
CASSHGTGTDTQYF
TGTGCCAGCAGCCACGGGACAGGAACAGATACGCAGTATTTT
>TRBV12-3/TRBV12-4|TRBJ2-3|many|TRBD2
CASSQGGGGADTQYF
TGTGCCAGCAGTCAGGGCGGCGGGGGGGCTGATACGCAGTATTTT
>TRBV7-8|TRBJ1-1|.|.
CASSLDFITGTRAEAFF
TGTGCCAGCAGCTTAGACTTTATCACAGGGACTAGGGCTGAAGCTTTCTTT
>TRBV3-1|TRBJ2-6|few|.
CASSRITDSGANVLTF
TGTGCCAGCAGCCGAATAACAGACTCTGGGGCCAACGTCCTGACTTTC
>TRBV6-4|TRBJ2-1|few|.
CASSYDSSGHNEQFF
TGTGCCAGCAGTTACGACAGCTCGGGTCACAATGAGCAGTTCTTC
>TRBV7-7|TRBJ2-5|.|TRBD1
CASTPIQGGVGETQYF
TGTGCCAGCACCCCGATACAGGGGGGTGTGGGAGAGACCCAGTACTTC
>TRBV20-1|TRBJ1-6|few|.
CSARDTLGWRNSPLHF
TGCAGTGCTAGAGATACCCTGGGGTGGAGGAATTCACCCCTCCACTTT
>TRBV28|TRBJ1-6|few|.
CASSKNSPLHF
TGTGCCAGCAGCAAAAATTCACCCCTCCACTTT
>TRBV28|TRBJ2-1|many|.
CASSPGTDYNEQFF
TGTGCCAGCAGCCCCGGGACGGACTACAATGAGCAGTTCTTC
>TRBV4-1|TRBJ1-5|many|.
CASSRYFLLERNQPQHF
TGCGCCAGCAGCCGGTATTTCCTTTTGGAGCGCAATCAGCCCCAGCATTTT
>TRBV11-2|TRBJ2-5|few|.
CASSRPGHQETQYF
TGTGCCAGCAGCCGTCCGGGACACCAAGAGACCCAGTACTTC
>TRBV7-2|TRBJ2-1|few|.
CASSSASTVNEQFF
TGTGCCAGCAGCTCAGCCAGTACAGTGAATGAGCAGTTCTTC
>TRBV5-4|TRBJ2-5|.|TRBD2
CASSPGRSSGGTQETQYF
TGTGCCAGCAGCCCCGGCCGGAGTAGCGGGGGGACTCAAGAGACCCAGTACTTC
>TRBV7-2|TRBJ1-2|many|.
CASSLARGYGYTF
TGTGCCAGCAGCTTAGCAAGGGGCTATGGCTACACCTTC
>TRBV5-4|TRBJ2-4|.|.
CASSLATGEAKNIQYF
TGTGCCAGCAGCTTGGCCACAGGAGAAGCCAAAAACATTCAGTACTTC
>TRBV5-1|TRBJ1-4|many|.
CASSLAVQGNALNEKLFF
TGCGCCAGCAGCTTGGCCGTACAGGGTAATGCCCTTAATGAAAAACTGTTTTTT
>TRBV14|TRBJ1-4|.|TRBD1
CASSLGQAGDEKLFF
TGTGCCAGCAGCCTAGGACAGGCGGGGGATGAAAAACTGTTTTTT
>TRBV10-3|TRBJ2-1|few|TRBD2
CAISESLGGEQFF
TGTGCCATCAGTGAAAGTTTGGGGGGGGAGCAGTTCTTC
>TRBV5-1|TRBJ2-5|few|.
CASSLVSPQETQYF
TGCGCCAGCAGCTTGGTGTCCCCGCAAGAGACCCAGTACTTC
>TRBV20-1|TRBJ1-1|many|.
CSAIKHTTNTEAFF
TGCAGTGCCATTAAACACACAACTAACACTGAAGCTTTCTTT
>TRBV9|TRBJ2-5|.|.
CASSVDPGSHETQYF
TGTGCCAGCAGCGTAGATCCGGGGTCCCACGAGACCCAGTACTTC
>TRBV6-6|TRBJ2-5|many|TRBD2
CASSYWGGETQYF
TGTGCCAGCAGTTACTGGGGGGGAGAGACCCAGTACTTC
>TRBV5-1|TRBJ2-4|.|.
CASSLGGKNIQYF
TGCGCCAGCTCACTCGGGGGCAAAAACATTCAGTACTTC